Below, 8 T cell receptor beta chains from the same sample are listed, as sequenced in a study of human T cells and chemical hapten exposure. TCRdb passed the RACE reads through MiXCR, listing each CDR3 protein once. The table includes about 49,000 distinct CDR3 sequences, 8% to 9.5% detected once. Documented time point: patch test 1, 2 weeks after DPC sensitization. Specified treatment: therapeutic diphenylcyclopropenone sensitization with weekly scalp DPC. The sequencing here drew on whole blood, taken in connection with sensitization to the hapten diphenylcyclopropenone (DPC). The receptors originated from a woman aged 45-59 years with alopecia areata. Some clones in this sample may be carry-over from other donors' samples.

Ten or more counts support this clonotype. This chain links TRBV20-1 with TRBJ2-7; tentative D call: TRBD1 (6 bases). CDR3 size: 13 residues. Trimming stripped 5 bases from V and 4 bases from J, with 15 bases between. Germline V gene sequence: CDR1 DFQATT, CDR2 SNEGSKA (reference sequence). The CDR3 loop is CSADGRGLYEQYF. The CDR3 DNA sequence: TGCAGTGCTGACGGCAGGGGTTTATACGAGCAGTACTTC.

This sequence joins TRBV6-2 or TRBV6-3 and TRBJ2-4; D unresolved. Germline V gene data show CDR1 as MNHEY and CDR2 as SVGEGT. The CDR3 has 13 amino acids. V was cut by 6 bases and J by 0 bases, with 6 bases left in between. The CDR3 spells CASRVEAKNIQYF. CDR3 DNA: TGTGCCAGCAGGGTTGAAGCCAAAAACATTCAGTACTTC.

This clonotype was counted a few times. V and J are TRBV3-2 and TRBJ1-4; the table calls TRBD1, which could not be checked here. TRBV3-2 is reported as a pseudogene. The CDR3 sequence is 17 residues long. The CDR3 sequence is CASSQPGSGTGLEKLFF. In nucleotides, the CDR3 is TGTGCCAGCAGCCAACCGGGTTCCGGGACAGGGCTCGAAAAACTGTTTTTT.

This clonotype came up many times. The CDR3 spells CASSLERTSPAEQYF. CDR3 DNA: TGTGCCAGCAGCTTAGAGCGGACTAGTCCAGCCGAGCAGTACTTC. This chain connects TRBV7-6 to TRBJ2-7; 7 bases are shared with TRBD2. The germline gives CDR1 SGHVS, CDR2 FNYEAQ. The length of the CDR3 is 15 residues. Unmatched junction bases numbered 9, after V lost 1 base and J lost 6 bases.

In this sample, this clonotype turned up many times. This chain joins TRBV25-1 and TRBJ2-2; 8 bases match TRBD2. Germline CDR1 MGHDK, CDR2 SYGVNS. The junction had 6 bases not matched to a gene; V was cut back by 1 base and J by 8 bases. The CDR3 extends over 15 amino acids. The DNA for the CDR3 is TGTGCCAGCAGTGAATTGCCGGGAGGGAGTGGGGAGCTGTTTTTT. Translating gives CASSELPGGSGELFF.

This clonotype has ten or more counts. The rearrangement links TRBV5-5 to TRBJ1-5; possibly TRBD1 for D (5 bases). This CDR3 is built from 15 residues. The germline CDR1 and CDR2 sequences are SGHKS and YYEKEE (reference sequence). With 5 bases removed from V and 3 bases from J, the gap between germline ends came to 15 bases. CDR3 residues: CASRTNPGHNQPQHF. As DNA, the CDR3 is TGTGCCAGCAGGACTAATCCGGGGCACAATCAGCCCCAGCATTTT.

This clonotype was detected many times. At one boundary the junction diverges from the germline segment, which might be a read error. The J gene is TRBJ2-1, the V gene TRBV6-1; tentatively, D is TRBD2 (6 bases). This CDR3 has 15 residues. The germline V gene encodes CDR1 MNHNS and CDR2 SASEGT. CDR3 DNA: TGTGCCAGCAGCGAAGGTCCCGGGGGAGAGAATGAGCAGTTCTTC. This translates into CASSEGPGGENEQFF.

This clonotype was observed many times. The V call is TRBV18, the J call TRBJ2-7, with D unresolved. Germline loops: CDR1 KGHSH, CDR2 LQKENI. This CDR3 spans 11 amino acids. V lost 6 bases and J lost 4, with 7 bases in between. This chain's CDR3 is CASSTAYEQYF. Here the CDR3 DNA reads TGTGCCAGCTCGACGGCTTACGAGCAGTACTTC.